This T cell receptor beta chain was documented in a study of graft-versus-host responses after intestinal transplantation. Study conclusions and caveats: Early post-transplant HvG declines were associated with peak circulating GvH clone levels.

Note on this clone: Its antigen is unidentified.

The V gene's germline CDR1 is MGHRA and CDR2 YSYEKL. The CDR3 loop spans 16 amino acids. Trimming at V came to 6 bases and at J to 4 bases, leaving 10 bases not matched to a gene. Clones were sequenced by immunoSEQ multiplex PCR, and TCRdb holds only the in-frame ones, with some missing. In the table there are 90,000 to 130,000 clones, 90% to 95% of which are singletons. The receptor was isolated from a human donor who was the organ donor for an intestinal transplant. This material consisted of unstimulated CD8+ T cells sorted from spleen or lymph node cells, taken before transplant. The chain recombines TRBV4-1 with TRBJ2-1, with 9 bases lining up with TRBD2. The CDR3 spells CASRGPVAGVYNEQFF. For the CDR3, the DNA is TGCGCCAGCAGGGGTCCGGTAGCGGGAGTTTACAATGAGCAGTTCTTC.